This entry lists 25 T cell receptor beta chains sequenced from one sample in a study of blood T cell repertoires in COVID-19. Clones were read by immunoSEQ multiplex PCR, and TCRdb kept only the in-frame ones, dropping some. This table has nearly 95,000 clones, 74% appearing once. Sequenced: peripheral blood. Receptors were obtained from a man between 65 and 80 years old with COVID-19, enrolled during active disease.

This sequence joins TRBV11-3 and TRBJ2-7, with D possibly matching TRBD1 (6 bases). Germline V CDR1 and CDR2: SGHNT, YENEEA. This CDR3 has 16 amino acids. V lost 1 base and J lost 2, with 15 bases in between. CDR3 nucleotide sequence: TGTGCCAGCAGCTTAGGAGGACAGACGCCAACCTACGAGCAGTACTTC. Its translation: CASSLGGQTPTYEQYF.

The rearrangement links TRBV3-1 (or the pseudogene TRBV3-2) to TRBJ2-2; perhaps TRBD2 as D (6 bases). Germline V gives CDR1 LGHDT, CDR2 YNNKEL (reference sequence). The CDR3 covers 16 residues. Trimming cost V 5 bases and J 6 bases, with 19 bases left between them. CDR3 region: CASSSSSVLLPGELFF. As DNA, the CDR3 is TGTGCCAGCAGCTCATCTAGCGTTCTCCTTCCCGGGGAGCTGTTTTTT.

The J gene is TRBJ2-2, the V gene TRBV6-6; maybe TRBD1 (6 bases). V lost 6 bases and J 2 bases, leaving 10 bases between the germline ends. The CDR3 is 14 amino acids. CDR1 is MNHNY and CDR2 is SVGAGI in the germline V gene (reference sequence). CDR3 coding DNA: TGTGCCAGCAGACAACAGGGTAACACCGGGGAGCTGTTTTTT. Amino acids: CASRQQGNTGELFF.

Here the CDR3 reads CAISAGGFNSGANVLTF. In nucleotides, the CDR3 is TGTGCCATCTCAGCGGGAGGGTTCAACTCTGGGGCCAACGTCCTGACTTTC. V gene TRBV10-3 combines with J gene TRBJ2-6, with 10 bases fitting TRBD2. The CDR3 covers 17 residues. Unmatched junction bases numbered 7, after V lost 8 bases and J lost 0 bases. CDR1 is ENHRY and CDR2 is SYGVKD in the germline V gene.

The V call is TRBV7-2, the J call TRBJ2-7; 7 positions match TRBD2. With V trimmed by 5 bases and J by 1 base, 8 bases remained unmatched. The CDR3 totals 15 residues. Germline CDR1 is SGHTA and CDR2 is FQGNSA. The DNA of the CDR3 is TGTGCCAGCAGCCCCATGACTAGCCGATCCTACGAGCAGTACTTC. Amino acid sequence: CASSPMTSRSYEQYF.

The CDR3 nucleotides read TGTGCCAGCATTCCGGGACTATCCTACAATGAGCAGTTCTTC. Translating it yields CASIPGLSYNEQFF. The rearrangement uses TRBV6-5 and TRBJ2-1; 7 bases align to TRBD2. Germline lookup yields CDR1 MNHEY and CDR2 SVGAGI. The V gene end was trimmed by 7 bases and the J gene end by 1 base; junction bases not matched to a gene: 4. This CDR3 is built from 14 residues.

This clone was observed a few times. The gene calls are TRBV10-2 and TRBJ2-1; a weak D match, TRBD2 (6 bases). The length of the CDR3 is 15 residues. The germline V and J ends were trimmed by 9 bases and 6 bases, with 21 bases remaining between them. Germline V gene lookup returns CDR1 WSHSY and CDR2 SAAADI. The CDR3 bases are TGCGCCAGTAATTCACTAGCAGCCGGCCTCAATGAGCAGTTCTTC. Translating it yields CASNSLAAGLNEQFF.

V and J are TRBV9 and TRBJ2-3; 8 bases fit TRBD2. Trimming took 4 bases from V and 2 from J; bases not matched to a gene: 15. CDR3 length equals 18 residues. Germline V gene data show CDR1 as SGDLS and CDR2 as YYNGEE. The DNA for the CDR3 is TGTGCCAGCAGCAATCCTGGGCCGGGAGGGAGGGTCACAGATACGCAGTATTTT. This translates into CASSNPGPGGRVTDTQYF.

There are many counts of this clone. The V call is TRBV6-5, the J call TRBJ2-1; 8 positions agree with TRBD2. The CDR3 runs to 15 residues. The germline gives CDR1 MNHEY, CDR2 SVGAGI. J was trimmed by 12 bases and V by 6 bases; bases with no gene match: 16. The CDR3, as DNA: TGTGCCAGCAGACCACTAGCGGAGGGGTCGGGGTGGCAGTTCTTC. As protein: CASRPLAEGSGWQFF.

The table lists this clone with a count of one. The rearrangement uses TRBV3-1 (or the pseudogene TRBV3-2) and TRBJ2-1, with a tentative D call TRBD2 (6 bases). Germline V gives CDR1 LGHDT, CDR2 YNNKEL (reference sequence). This CDR3 comprises 15 residues. Trimming took off 0 bases at V and 15 bases at J, with 21 bases between the two ends. In DNA form, the CDR3 reads TGTGCCAGCAGCCAAGATGGGGGGTGGGACCGCCCTCCGTTCTTC. Its translation: CASSQDGGWDRPPFF.

A few counts support this clone. The chain joins TRBV7-9 to TRBJ1-1; D is possibly TRBD1 (6 bases). Germline CDR1 SEHNR, CDR2 FQNEAQ (reference sequence). V lost 5 bases to trimming and J lost 4 bases, with 11 bases between them. The CDR3 has 13 amino acids. CDR3 region: CASSEGGGTEAFF. Here the CDR3 DNA reads TGTGCCAGCAGCGAAGGGGGGGGCACTGAAGCTTTCTTT.

The chain uses TRBV5-1 and TRBJ2-1; 9 bases are a match to TRBD1. The CDR3 is made up of 13 amino acids. Trimming took 4 bases from V and 9 from J; bases not matched to a gene: 5. CDR1 and CDR2 (germline): SGHRS, YFSETQ. The CDR3 here is CASSAGQGFEQFF. CDR3 bases: TGCGCCAGCAGCGCAGGACAGGGGTTTGAGCAGTTCTTC.

This clone was observed at least ten times. The rearrangement uses TRBV19 and TRBJ1-2, with TRBD1 as a possible D gene (6 bases). This CDR3 contains 14 residues. Germline lookup yields CDR1 LNHDA and CDR2 SQIVND (reference sequence). Trimming removed 7 bases at V and 8 bases at J, with 20 bases between. The CDR3 sequence: CASTVTGSYGGYTF. The DNA of the CDR3 is TGTGCCAGTACGGTCACAGGGAGCTATGGGGGCTACACCTTC.

The chain joins TRBV11-2 to TRBJ1-1, with D unclear. The CDR3 loop spans 13 amino acids. Germline V CDR1 and CDR2: SGHAT, FQNNGV. V lost 8 bases and J 1 base, leaving 11 bases between the germline ends. The CDR3 DNA reads as TGTGCCAGCCTCGGAGGGCGGAACACTGAAGCTTTCTTT. Translating it yields CASLGGRNTEAFF.

This clone was observed a single time. V and J are TRBV29-1 and TRBJ1-2, with 7 nucleotides matching TRBD1. Germline V CDR1 and CDR2: SQVTM, ANQGSEA. Losses at the gene ends were 6 bases for V and 8 bases for J; bases not matched to a gene: 9. The CDR3 totals 12 residues. CDR3 residues: CSVTGTVEGYTF. The CDR3 DNA reads TGCAGCGTGACCGGGACAGTGGAAGGCTACACCTTC.

This chain joins TRBV12-3 or TRBV12-4 and TRBJ1-1, with TRBD1 matching over 7 bases. The CDR3 is 13 residues long. The trim removed 5 bases at V and 8 bases at J, leaving 8 bases unmatched. CDR3 coding DNA: TGTGCCAGCAGTCTCCGGACAGGAATCGAAGCTTTCTTT. Translated, it gives CASSLRTGIEAFF.

The V and J genes are TRBV6-5 and TRBJ2-7; 9 positions match TRBD1. From germline, CDR1 is MNHEY and CDR2 SVGAGI. Germline trimming cut 6 bases from V and 6 bases from J; bases unmatched to any gene: 6. The CDR3 length is 13 residues. The CDR3 loop reads CASRRDRASEQYF. As DNA, the CDR3 is TGTGCCAGCAGGAGGGACAGGGCTTCCGAGCAGTACTTC.

The chain employs TRBV7-2 and TRBJ2-1; 7 bases agree with TRBD2. The CDR3 is 15 residues long. The germline CDR1 and CDR2 sequences are SGHTA and FQGNSA. J gave up 7 bases and V 1 base, and 7 bases lay outside the gene matches. The CDR3 loop reads CASSLGEGPWNEQFF. Here the CDR3 DNA reads TGTGCCAGCAGCTTAGGGGAGGGACCCTGGAATGAGCAGTTCTTC.

The count of this clone is one. V is TRBV7-8 and J is TRBJ2-1; D is uncertain. The CDR3 has 13 amino acids. Trimming stripped 4 bases from V and 5 bases from J, with 9 bases between. CDR1 is SGHVS, CDR2 FQNEAQ, per germline. DNA for the CDR3: TGTGCCAGCAGCTCTCCTAGGAACAATGAGCAGTTCTTC. Translated: CASSSPRNNEQFF.

The rearrangement links TRBV6-5 to TRBJ2-7, with a weak D call TRBD1 (6 bases). The germline V and J ends were trimmed by 0 bases and 6 bases, with 9 bases remaining between them. Germline CDR1 and CDR2: MNHEY and SVGAGI. CDR3 length: 13 residues. CDR3 sequence reads: CASSYSWGREQYF. DNA of the CDR3: TGTGCCAGCAGTTACTCTTGGGGGCGCGAGCAGTACTTC.

The rearrangement joins TRBV5-4 to TRBJ2-7, with 9 bases lining up with TRBD1. The ends lost 0 bases at V and 5 bases at J; junction bases unmatched: 3. Germline loops: CDR1 SGHNT, CDR2 YYREEE (reference sequence). The CDR3 has 14 residues. CDR3 coding DNA: TGTGCCAGCAGCTTGGCGGGACAGGGCGACGAGCAGTACTTC. Residues: CASSLAGQGDEQYF.

This chain uses TRBV24-1 with TRBJ2-2; 7 positions agree with TRBD1. J lost 4 bases, V lost 3 bases, and 10 bases had no gene match. The CDR3 contains 17 residues. Germline V gene sequence: CDR1 KGHDR, CDR2 SFDVKD. CDR3: CATSDIRDRGRTGELFF. In DNA, the CDR3 is TGTGCCACCAGTGATATCCGGGACAGAGGGCGCACCGGGGAGCTGTTTTTT.

This clone showed up just once. V gene TRBV4-3 combines with J gene TRBJ1-6; possible D gene TRBD1, 6 bases. Between the trimmed V and J ends, which lost 2 bases and 8 bases, there was a span of 10 bases. CDR1 LGHNA and CDR2 YSLEER come from the germline V gene. The CDR3 is made up of 14 amino acids. This CDR3 reads CASSQQGFDSPLHF. The CDR3 DNA sequence: TGCGCCAGCAGCCAACAGGGGTTCGATTCACCCCTCCACTTT.

The rearrangement joins TRBV7-9 to TRBJ2-7; 8 bases match TRBD1. V lost 4 bases, J lost 3 bases, and 8 bases stayed unmatched. The germline V gene has CDR1 SEHNR and CDR2 FQNEAQ (reference sequence). The CDR3 length is 15 residues. In DNA form, the CDR3 reads TGTGCCAGCAGCTCACCCCGACAGGGGATCTACGAGCAGTACTTC. Translated, it gives CASSSPRQGIYEQYF.

In its sample, this clone was seen a few times. The CDR3 DNA reads as TGTGCCAGCAGCTGGGAGGGGCCCAACCAGCCCCAGCATTTT. Its protein product is CASSWEGPNQPQHF. V is TRBV3-1 (or the pseudogene TRBV3-2) and J is TRBJ1-5; maybe TRBD1 (5 bases). V dropped 5 bases and J dropped 7 bases, with 15 bases sitting between them. The V gene's germline CDR1 is LGHDT and CDR2 YNNKEL (reference sequence). The CDR3 spans 14 residues.